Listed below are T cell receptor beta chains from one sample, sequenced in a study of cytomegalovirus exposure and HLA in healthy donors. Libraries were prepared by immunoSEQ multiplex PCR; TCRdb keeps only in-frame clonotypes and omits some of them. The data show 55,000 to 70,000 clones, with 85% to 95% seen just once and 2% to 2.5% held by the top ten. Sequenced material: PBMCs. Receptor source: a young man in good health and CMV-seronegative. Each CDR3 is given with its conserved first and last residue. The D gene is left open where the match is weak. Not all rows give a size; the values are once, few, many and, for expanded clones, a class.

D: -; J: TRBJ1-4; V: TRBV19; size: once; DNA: TGTGCCAGTAGTGGGCAGGGGAATGAAAAACTGTTTTTT; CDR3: CASSGQGNEKLFF
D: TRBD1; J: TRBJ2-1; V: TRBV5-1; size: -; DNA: TGCGCCAGCAGCTTCCAACAGGGGAGCTCCTACAATGAGCAGTTCTTC; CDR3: CASSFQQGSSYNEQFF
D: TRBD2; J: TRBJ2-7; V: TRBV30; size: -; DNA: TGTGCCTGGAGTCCTAGCGGGTACTACGAGCAGTACTTC; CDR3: CAWSPSGYYEQYF
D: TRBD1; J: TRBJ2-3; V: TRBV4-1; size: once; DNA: TGCGCCAGCAGCCAAGACCAGGGGGCAGATACGCAGTATTTT; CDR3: CASSQDQGADTQYF
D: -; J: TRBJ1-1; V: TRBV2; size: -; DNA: TGTGCCAGCAGTGAAGTATCGGGCAGCGGGGCTTTCTTT; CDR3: CASSEVSGSGAFF
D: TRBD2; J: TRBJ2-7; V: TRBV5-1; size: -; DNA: TGCGCCAGCAGCCAAAGGCTAGCGGGGGCCTACGAGCAGTACTTC; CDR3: CASSQRLAGAYEQYF
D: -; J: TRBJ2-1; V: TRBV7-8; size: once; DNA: TGTGCCAGCTCGGAGGCTGTCGGCTCCTACAATGAGCAGTTCTTC; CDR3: CASSEAVGSYNEQFF
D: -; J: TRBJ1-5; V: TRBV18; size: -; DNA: TGTGCCAGCTCACCGGGACATATTAGCAATCAGCCCCAGCATTTT; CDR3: CASSPGHISNQPQHF
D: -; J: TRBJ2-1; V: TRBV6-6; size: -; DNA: TGTGCCAGCAGTAATAGCGATTACGGGGAGCAGTTCTTC; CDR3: CASSNSDYGEQFF
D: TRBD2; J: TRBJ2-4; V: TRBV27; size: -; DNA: TGTGCCAGCAGTTTAGGGACTAGCGGGAGCTTGGCCAAAAACATTCAGTACTTC; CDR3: CASSLGTSGSLAKNIQYF
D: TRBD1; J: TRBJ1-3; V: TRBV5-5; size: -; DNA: TGTGCCAGCAACCCGGGACAGATCTCTGGAAACACCATATATTTT; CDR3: CASNPGQISGNTIYF
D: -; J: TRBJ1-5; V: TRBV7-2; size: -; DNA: TGTGCCAGCAGCATAAGGGGGAATCAGCCCCAGCATTTT; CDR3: CASSIRGNQPQHF
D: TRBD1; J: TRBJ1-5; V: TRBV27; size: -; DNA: TGTGCCAGCAGTTTATCTACTTCTCTGGGACAGCTCAATCAGCCCCAGCATTTT; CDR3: CASSLSTSLGQLNQPQHF
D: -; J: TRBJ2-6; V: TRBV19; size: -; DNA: TGTGCCAGTAGTATAGATTCCGGGTCTGGGGCCAACGTCCTGACTTTC; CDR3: CASSIDSGSGANVLTF
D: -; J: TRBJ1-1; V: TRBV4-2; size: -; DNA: TGTGCCAGCAGCCAAGTGTTTAGGGGGAGTATGAACACTGAAGCTTTCTTT; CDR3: CASSQVFRGSMNTEAFF
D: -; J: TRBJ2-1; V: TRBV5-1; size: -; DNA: TGCGCCAGCAGCTTGGGAGGCAATGAGCAGTTCTTC; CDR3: CASSLGGNEQFF
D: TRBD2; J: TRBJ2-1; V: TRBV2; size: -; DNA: TGTGCCAGCAGTGAATGGCTAGCGGGAGTAGAGCAGTTCTTC; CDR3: CASSEWLAGVEQFF
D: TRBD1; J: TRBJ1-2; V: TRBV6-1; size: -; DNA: TGTGCCAGCAGTGAAGGGGGGACAGGGGGCTTTGGCTACACCTTC; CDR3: CASSEGGTGGFGYTF
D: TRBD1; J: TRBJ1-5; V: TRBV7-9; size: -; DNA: TGTGCCAGCAGCTTAGGACAGGGTCCCAATCAGCCCCAGCATTTT; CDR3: CASSLGQGPNQPQHF
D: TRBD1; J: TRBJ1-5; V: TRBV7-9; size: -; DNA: TGTGCCAGCAGCTTAGCGGGACAGGGGGATCAGCCCCAGCATTTT; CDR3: CASSLAGQGDQPQHF
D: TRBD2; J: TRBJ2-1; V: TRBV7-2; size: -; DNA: TGTGCCAGCAGCTTAGCTGAGATAGGGACTAGCGGGAGTGAGCAGTTCTTC; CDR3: CASSLAEIGTSGSEQFF
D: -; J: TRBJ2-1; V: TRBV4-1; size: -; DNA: TGCGCCAGCAGCCAAGAAGTATCCGCAGGGTTGAATGAGCAGTTCTTC; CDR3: CASSQEVSAGLNEQFF
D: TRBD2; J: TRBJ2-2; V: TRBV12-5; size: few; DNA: TGTGCTAGTGGTTGGCCCCCGAGACTAGCGGGGGGGGCCGGGGAGCTGTTTTTT; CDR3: CASGWPPRLAGGAGELFF
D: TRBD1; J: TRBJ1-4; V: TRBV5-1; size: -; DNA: TGCGCCAGCAGCTTCGGACAGGGAGGGGAAAAACTGTTTTTT; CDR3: CASSFGQGGEKLFF
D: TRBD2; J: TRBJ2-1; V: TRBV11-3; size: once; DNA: TGTGCCAGCAGCTCCGGGACTAGATTTGGGTTAAGGGCCAATGAGCAGTTCTTC; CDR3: CASSSGTRFGLRANEQFF
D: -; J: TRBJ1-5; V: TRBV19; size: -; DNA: TGTGCCAGTAGTATCGAAGTGAGTCAGCCCCAGCATTTT; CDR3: CASSIEVSQPQHF
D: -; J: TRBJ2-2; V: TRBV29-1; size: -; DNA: TGCAGCGTTGAAAAAGGGGCCGGGGAGCTGTTTTTT; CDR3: CSVEKGAGELFF
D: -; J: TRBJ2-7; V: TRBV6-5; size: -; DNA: TGTGCCAGCAGTTACGCGGGCCAGCCCTACGAGCAGTACTTC; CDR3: CASSYAGQPYEQYF
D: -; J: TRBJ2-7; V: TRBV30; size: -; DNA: TGTGCCTGGAGAGGTTCTGGAGGGAGAAACGAGCAGTACTTC; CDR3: CAWRGSGGRNEQYF
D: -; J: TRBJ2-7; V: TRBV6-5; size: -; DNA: TGTGCCAGCAGTTACTCCGACGGGTACGAGCAGTACTTC; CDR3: CASSYSDGYEQYF
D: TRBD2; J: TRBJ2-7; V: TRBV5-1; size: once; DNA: TGCGCCAGCAGCTTCGGCGGGAGCTCCTACGAGCAGTACTTC; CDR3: CASSFGGSSYEQYF
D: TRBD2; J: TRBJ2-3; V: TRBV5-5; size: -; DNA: TGTGCCAGCAGCGGGGGGACTAGCGGGAGGCGGAGGGCAGATACGCAGTATTTT; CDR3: CASSGGTSGRRRADTQYF
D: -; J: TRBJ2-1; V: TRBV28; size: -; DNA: TGTGCCAGCAGCGAAGGCGGGAAATTCAATGAGCAGTTCTTC; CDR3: CASSEGGKFNEQFF
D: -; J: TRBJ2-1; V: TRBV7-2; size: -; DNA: TGTGCCAGCAGCTCCTCACAAGGAGGCAATGAGCAGTTCTTC; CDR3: CASSSSQGGNEQFF
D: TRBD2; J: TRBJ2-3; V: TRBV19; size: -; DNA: TGTGCCAGTAGTATGGGTCGCTACATGGCGATGACTAGCGGGAGCACAGATACGCAGTATTTT; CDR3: CASSMGRYMAMTSGSTDTQYF
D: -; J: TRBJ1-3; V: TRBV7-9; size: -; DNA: TGTGCCAGCAGCCTCGGTTGGGGGGATTCTGCTGGAAACACCATATATTTT; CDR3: CASSLGWGDSAGNTIYF
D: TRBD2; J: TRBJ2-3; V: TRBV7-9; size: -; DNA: TGTGCCAGCAGCCCGGGACTATCCATCCCAGATACGCAGTATTTT; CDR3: CASSPGLSIPDTQYF
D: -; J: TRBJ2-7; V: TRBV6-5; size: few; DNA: TGTGCCAGCAGCACGAGCGTTCCCTACGAGCAGTACTTC; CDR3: CASSTSVPYEQYF
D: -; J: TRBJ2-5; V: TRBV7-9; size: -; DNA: TGTGCCAGCAGCTTAGGACAACTCCAAGAGACCCAGTACTTC; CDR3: CASSLGQLQETQYF
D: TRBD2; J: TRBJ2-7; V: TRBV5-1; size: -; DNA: TGCGCCAGCAGCCCCGGGACAGGGGGACTAGCGGGAGTGGGCGAGCAGTACTTC; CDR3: CASSPGTGGLAGVGEQYF
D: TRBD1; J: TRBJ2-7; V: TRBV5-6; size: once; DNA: TGTGCCAGCAGCTTGCGATCAGGACAGGGGGACGAGCAGTACTTC; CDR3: CASSLRSGQGDEQYF
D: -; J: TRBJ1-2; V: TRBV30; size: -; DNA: TGTGCCTGGAGTCCTCCTGACAGGACTAACTATGGCTACACCTTC; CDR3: CAWSPPDRTNYGYTF
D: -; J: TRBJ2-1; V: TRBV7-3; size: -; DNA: TGTGCCAGCAGCCTCCATCAGGAGGGGAGGCAGTTCTTC; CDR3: CASSLHQEGRQFF
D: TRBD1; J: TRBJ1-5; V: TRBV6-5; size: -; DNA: TGTGCCAGCAGTTGGGACAGCGTCAATCAGCCCCAGCATTTT; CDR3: CASSWDSVNQPQHF
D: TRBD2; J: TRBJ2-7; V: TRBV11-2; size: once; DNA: TGTGCCAGCAGCCCAGGACTAGCGGGCTACGAGCAGTACTTC; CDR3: CASSPGLAGYEQYF
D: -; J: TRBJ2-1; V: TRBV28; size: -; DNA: TGTGCCAGCAGGTCTTACAATGAGCAGTTCTTC; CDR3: CASRSYNEQFF
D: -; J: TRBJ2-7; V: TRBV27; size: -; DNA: TGTGCCAGCAGTTTAAGGGGAGGATCCTACGAGCAGTACTTC; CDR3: CASSLRGGSYEQYF
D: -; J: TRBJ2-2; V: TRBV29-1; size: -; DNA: TGCAGCGCGGGAGACGGGGAGCTGTTTTTT; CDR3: CSAGDGELFF
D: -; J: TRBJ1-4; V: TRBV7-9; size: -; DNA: TGTGCCAGCAGCTCCGGACAGCTTAATGAAAAACTGTTTTTT; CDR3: CASSSGQLNEKLFF
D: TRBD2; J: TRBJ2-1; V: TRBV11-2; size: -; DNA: TGTGCCAGCAGGAGACTAGCGGTCCATGAGCAGTTCTTC; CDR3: CASRRLAVHEQFF
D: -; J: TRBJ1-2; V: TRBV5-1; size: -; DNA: TGCGCCAGCAGCGTCACAACCGAAATCTATGGCTACACCTTC; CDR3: CASSVTTEIYGYTF
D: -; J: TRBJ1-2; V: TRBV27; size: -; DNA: TGTGCCAGCAGAACTCCGGGGGGCGGCTACACCTTC; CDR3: CASRTPGGGYTF
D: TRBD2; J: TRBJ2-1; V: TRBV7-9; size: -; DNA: TGTGCCAGCAGCCAAAGGGCGGGAGTGAACAATGAGCAGTTCTTC; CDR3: CASSQRAGVNNEQFF
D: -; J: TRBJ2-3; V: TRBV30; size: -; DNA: TGTGCCTGGAGTGGACGGAGCACACATACGCAGTATTTT; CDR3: CAWSGRSTHTQYF
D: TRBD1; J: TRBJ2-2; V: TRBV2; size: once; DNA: TGTGCCAGCGGTGAACAGACAGGGATGGGGACCGGGGAGCTGTTTTTT; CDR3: CASGEQTGMGTGELFF